These 24 T cell receptor beta chains came from one sample sequenced in a study of OX40 agonist ivuxolimab in advanced cancers. Some clones are missing from TCRdb's copy, which holds only in-frame ones; the method was immunoSEQ multiplex PCR. In the table there are tens of thousands of clones, 70% to 85% of which are singletons. This material consisted of CD4+ or CD8+ T cells sorted from blood, taken in a trial of the OX40 agonist ivuxolimab. These receptors came from an adult with an advanced solid tumor such as melanoma, head and neck, liver or kidney cancer.

The CDR3 DNA is TGTGCCAGCAGCTCCGGGGGGGCCGCCTACAATGAGCAGTTCTTC. This translates into CASSSGGAAYNEQFF. J is TRBJ2-1 and V is TRBV11-3; 8 bases line up with TRBD2. Trimming cost V 4 bases and J 2 bases; bases outside gene matches: 4. CDR1 and CDR2 (germline): SGHNT, YENEEA. This CDR3 contains 15 residues.

This clone has only one observation. The J gene is TRBJ2-1, the V gene TRBV11-3; TRBD2 is a possible D gene (5 bases). With 0 bases removed from V and 10 bases from J, the gap between germline ends came to 10 bases. The CDR3 runs 13 residues. The germline CDR1 and CDR2 sequences are SGHNT and YENEEA. For the CDR3, the DNA is TGTGCCAGCAGCTTAGATCAGAGCGGCGAGCAGTTCTTC. Its protein product is CASSLDQSGEQFF.

The chain employs TRBV7-9 and TRBJ1-2; TRBD1 is a possible D gene (6 bases). The V gene lost 5 bases and the J gene lost 3 bases, with 13 bases spanning the gap. This CDR3 comprises 14 residues. The V gene's germline CDR1 is SEHNR and CDR2 FQNEAQ (reference sequence). This chain's CDR3 is CASSVTTGYYGYTF. CDR3 DNA sequence: TGTGCCAGCAGCGTTACCACAGGGTACTATGGCTACACCTTC.

V usage is TRBV12-5 and J usage is TRBJ1-5; no clear D gene. The V gene lost 0 bases and the J gene lost 4 bases, with 19 bases spanning the gap. The CDR3 runs 18 residues. Germline CDR1 is LGHNT and CDR2 is FRNRAP. The CDR3 sequence: CASGLVTLMTPGNQPQHF. In nucleotides, the CDR3 is TGTGCTAGTGGTTTGGTAACCCTGATGACTCCGGGAAATCAGCCCCAGCATTTT.

The chain employs TRBV19 and TRBJ1-5; 10 bases align to TRBD1. CDR1 is LNHDA, CDR2 SQIVND, per germline (reference sequence). CDR3 length: 17 residues. With 6 bases clipped from V and 2 bases from J, the junction kept 10 bases outside the gene matches. This CDR3 reads CASRQPGQGKGNQPQHF. The CDR3 DNA is TGTGCCAGTAGGCAACCGGGACAGGGGAAGGGCAATCAGCCCCAGCATTTT.

The rearrangement links TRBV7-2 to TRBJ1-3; D gene uncertain. CDR3 size: 17 residues. Germline V lookup: CDR1 SGHTA, CDR2 FQGNSA. Trimming cost V 3 bases and J 0 bases, with 15 bases left between them. CDR3 sequence (DNA): TGTGCCAGCAGCTTCACGAGACGGCGCCTCTCTGGAAACACCATATATTTT. It is translated as CASSFTRRRLSGNTIYF.

This chain links TRBV5-1 with TRBJ1-2; 7 positions agree with TRBD1. Germline V CDR1 and CDR2: SGHRS, YFSETQ. This CDR3 contains 15 residues. The V gene end was trimmed by 0 bases and the J gene end by 7 bases; junction bases not matched to a gene: 9. The CDR3 loop is CASSLGDRVISGYTF. In nucleotides, the CDR3 is TGCGCCAGCAGCTTGGGAGACAGGGTGATAAGTGGCTACACCTTC.

The V gene is TRBV7-2, the J gene TRBJ1-6; unclear D gene. The CDR3 length is 14 residues. V lost 3 bases to trimming and J lost 9 bases, with 12 bases between them. The germline CDR1 and CDR2 sequences are SGHTA and FQGNSA. This chain's CDR3 is CASSFDPGRSPLHF. The CDR3 DNA sequence: TGTGCCAGCAGCTTCGACCCCGGGCGTTCACCCCTCCACTTT.

The chain joins TRBV19 to TRBJ2-2; D perhaps matches TRBD1 (6 bases). Trimming cost V 5 bases and J 7 bases, with 14 bases left between them. The CDR3 loop spans 14 amino acids. The V gene's germline CDR1 is LNHDA and CDR2 SQIVND (reference sequence). The CDR3 sequence: CASSVGGGGGELFF. CDR3 bases: TGTGCCAGTAGTGTAGGTGGGGGCGGCGGGGAGCTGTTTTTT. Full variable domain (missing parts from reference TRBV19 and TRBJ2-2): DGGITQSPKYLFRKEGQNVTLSCEQNLNHDAMYWYRQDPGQGLRLIYYSQIVNDFQKGDIAEGYSVSREKKESFPLTVTSAQKNPTAFYLCASSVGGGGGELFFGEGSRLTVL.

The V call is TRBV18, the J call TRBJ1-1; D gene uncertain. Trimming removed 5 bases at V and 0 bases at J, with 10 bases between. The germline V gene encodes CDR1 KGHSH and CDR2 LQKENI. The CDR3 is made up of 14 amino acids. The CDR3 region has the DNA TGTGCCAGCTCAACGAGTATCATGAACACTGAAGCTTTCTTT. Translating gives CASSTSIMNTEAFF.

The chain has TRBV6-1 and TRBJ2-7; TRBD1 aligns across 8 bases. The CDR3 contains 14 residues. The germline V gene encodes CDR1 MNHNS and CDR2 SASEGT. V lost 6 bases, J lost 0 bases, and 4 bases stayed unmatched. The CDR3: CASRWTGSSYEQYF. CDR3 bases: TGTGCCAGCAGATGGACAGGGTCCTCCTACGAGCAGTACTTC.

This chain uses TRBV6-6 with TRBJ2-7; D gene ambiguous. Trimming shortened V by 7 bases and J by 3 bases, and 10 bases separated the two germline ends. This CDR3 spans 12 amino acids. The germline V gene has CDR1 MNHNY and CDR2 SVGAGI (reference sequence). The CDR3 reads CASNRAGYEQYF. In DNA, the CDR3 is TGTGCCAGCAACCGGGCCGGCTACGAGCAGTACTTC.

The chain couples TRBV7-3 to TRBJ2-4, with TRBD2 identical over 12 bases. Germline assignment: CDR1 SGHTA and CDR2 FQGTGA. The CDR3 runs to 19 residues. Germline trimming cut 1 base from V and 1 base from J; bases unmatched to any gene: 8. The DNA for the CDR3 is TGTGCCAGCAGCTTAATATTTACTAGCGGGGGGATTGCCAAAAACATTCAGTACTTC. It yields the protein CASSLIFTSGGIAKNIQYF. Full variable domain (missing parts from reference TRBV7-3 and TRBJ2-4): GAGVSQTPSNKVTEKGKYVELRCDPISGHTALYWYRQSLGQGPEFLIYFQGTGAADDSGLPNDRFFAVRPEGSVSTLKIQRTERGDSAVYLCASSLIFTSGGIAKNIQYFGAGTRLSVL.

A single count supports this clone. This chain joins TRBV29-1 and TRBJ2-2; 10 positions match TRBD1. The CDR3 sequence is 15 residues long. The ends lost 5 bases at V and 6 bases at J; junction bases unmatched: 9. Germline V lookup: CDR1 SQVTM, CDR2 ANQGSEA. The DNA for the CDR3 is TGCAGCGTTCTCCGACAGGGGGCGATCGCCGGGGAGCTGTTTTTT. Its translation: CSVLRQGAIAGELFF.

This chain joins TRBV18 and TRBJ2-6, with 9 bases matching TRBD1. From germline, CDR1 is KGHSH and CDR2 LQKENI. The CDR3 covers 18 residues. J gave up 0 bases and V 3 bases, and 6 bases lay outside the gene matches. The CDR3 sequence: CASSPRTGGGSGANVLTF. In DNA, the CDR3 is TGTGCCAGCTCACCTAGAACAGGGGGCGGCTCTGGGGCCAACGTCCTGACTTTC. Based on the CDR3 plus reference TRBV18 and TRBJ2-6, the full variable domain is NAGVMQNPRHLVRRRGQEARLRCSPMKGHSHVYWYRQLPEEGLKFMVYLQKENIIDESGMPKERFSAEFPKEGPSILRIQQVVRGDSAAYFCASSPRTGGGSGANVLTFGAGSRLTVL.

V usage is TRBV20-1 and J usage is TRBJ1-1; D is ambiguous. V gave up 8 bases and J gave up 3 bases, with 10 bases separating them. The CDR3 is made up of 11 amino acids. Germline V CDR1 and CDR2: DFQATT, SNEGSKA (reference sequence). The CDR3: CSITRDTEAFF. CDR3 DNA sequence: TGCAGTATAACGCGGGACACTGAAGCTTTCTTT.

V gene TRBV6-5 combines with J gene TRBJ1-5, with 8 bases that match TRBD1. The length of the CDR3 is 14 residues. CDR1 MNHEY and CDR2 SVGAGI come from the germline V gene. V lost 4 bases and J lost 7; bases outside the gene matches: 6. The CDR3 reads CASSSSGGWQPQHF. The CDR3 bases are TGTGCCAGCAGTTCATCAGGGGGCTGGCAGCCCCAGCATTTT.

This clone is a singleton in its sample. This rearrangement joins TRBV19 to TRBJ1-6; D unresolved. Germline values: CDR1 LNHDA, CDR2 SQIVND (reference sequence). The CDR3 has 18 amino acids. V was cut by 3 bases and J by 8 bases, with 23 bases left in between. The CDR3 DNA reads TGTGCCAGTAGTATTCGCTCCGGATCATCCCGCGGGTATTCACCCCTCCACTTT. Amino acids: CASSIRSGSSRGYSPLHF.

CDR3 bases: TGTGCCTGGAGCGCGACCACTATAACACCCCTCCACTTT. It specifies CAWSATTITPLHF. V gene TRBV30 combines with J gene TRBJ1-6; D unclear. Trimming removed 3 bases from V and 11 bases from J, with 14 bases in between. CDR1 and CDR2 (germline): GTSNPN, SVGIG (reference sequence). This CDR3 spans 13 amino acids.

CDR3 sequence: CASSHRWGYEQYF. CDR3 DNA sequence: TGCGCCAGCAGCCACCGTTGGGGCTACGAGCAGTACTTC. J is TRBJ2-7 and V is TRBV4-1; D gene uncertain. Between the trimmed V and J ends, which lost 3 bases and 3 bases, there was a span of 9 bases. This CDR3 region has 13 residues. Germline-derived CDR1 and CDR2 are MGHRA and YSYEKL.

J is TRBJ2-1 and V is TRBV6-1; 10 bases map to TRBD1. The CDR3 has 14 amino acids. Trimming removed 6 bases from V and 9 bases from J; junction bases left unmatched: 8. Germline V gene lookup returns CDR1 MNHNS and CDR2 SASEGT. CDR3 in amino acids: CASRAGTGVGEQFF. The CDR3 coding sequence is TGTGCCAGCAGGGCCGGGACAGGGGTCGGTGAGCAGTTCTTC.

This clone occurred once. The chain uses TRBV5-1 and TRBJ1-1; TRBD1 aligns across 9 bases. Germline V CDR1 and CDR2: SGHRS, YFSETQ. The trim removed 4 bases at V and 0 bases at J, leaving 7 bases unmatched. CDR3 size: 16 residues. In DNA, the CDR3 is TGCGCCAGCAGCGGCCAGGGGACAGGGATGAACACTGAAGCTTTCTTT. Protein: CASSGQGTGMNTEAFF.

This clone was observed a single time. V and J are TRBV5-1 and TRBJ1-2; unclear D gene. Trimming left V 0 bases short and J 8 bases short, with 14 bases between. This CDR3 comprises 14 residues. In germline, CDR1 is SGHRS, CDR2 YFSETQ. CDR3 bases: TGCGCCAGCAGCTTGGCCAGGCAGGACCTGGGCTACACCTTC. Translating it yields CASSLARQDLGYTF.

The CDR3 DNA is TGTGCCAGCAGGGGGACCTCCTACGAGCAGTACTTC. As protein: CASRGTSYEQYF. This chain links TRBV2 with TRBJ2-7; tentatively, D is TRBD1 or TRBD2 (5 bases each). Germline values: CDR1 SNHLY, CDR2 FYNNEI. The CDR3 is 12 residues long. Deletions cut 6 bases from V and 0 bases from J, with 6 bases between.